The source of this TCR beta chain is a study of CD8 T cells in ankylosing spondylitis. Study-wide results and limits: Prior work had noted some motif variants in reactive arthritis blood and synovial fluid. In ankylosing spondylitis patients, matched synovial fluid reportedly showed significant enrichment of disease-linked clones. A TCR beta motif made of several highly homologous variants seemed typical of ankylosing spondylitis blood.

Libraries of TCR beta came from quantitative 5'-RACE with molecular barcodes. TCRdb ran MiXCR on the 5' RACE reads and lists one entry per CDR3 protein. This sample has roughly 300,000 distinct CDR3 sequences, with 6.5% to 10% found just once. A remark on this clonotype: Antigen: not known.

The CDR3 runs 14 residues. Germline V gene data show CDR1 as ENHRY and CDR2 as SYGVKD. Between the trimmed V and J ends, which lost 0 bases and 8 bases, there was a span of 11 bases. Material: blood, either unsorted or a sorted T cell fraction (not recorded which). The chain recombines TRBV10-3 with TRBJ1-3; no clear D gene. The sequence came from a male donor with ankylosing spondylitis. The CDR3 region is CAISESGRRDTIYF. The CDR3 DNA reads TGTGCCATCAGTGAGTCCGGGAGAAGAGACACCATATATTTT.